One sample yielded the 21 T cell receptor beta chains listed below, sequenced in a study of T cell changes during pregnancy in multiple sclerosis. The repertoire was sequenced with immunoSEQ multiplex PCR; TCRdb's copy has only in-frame clones and lacks some. In the table there are 79,000 or so clones, more than 85% of which are singletons. Sequencing was performed on peripheral blood, taken before pregnancy. Every receptor here comes from a female donor with multiple sclerosis, enrolled in a pregnancy study.

The chain recombines TRBV30 with TRBJ2-3; D is unclear. This CDR3 spans 15 amino acids. From germline, CDR1 is GTSNPN and CDR2 SVGIG (reference sequence). The V and J ends lost 2 bases and 0 bases respectively, with 12 bases between them. The CDR3 region has the DNA TGTGCCTGGAGTCTCACTACTTTTAGCACAGATACGCAGTATTTT. It specifies CAWSLTTFSTDTQYF.

The genes are TRBV7-6 and TRBJ2-1; the match to TRBD1 covers 8 bases. The CDR3 has 15 residues. Germline V gene lookup returns CDR1 SGHVS and CDR2 FNYEAQ. The ends lost 4 bases at V and 0 bases at J; junction bases unmatched: 2. The chain's CDR3 is CASSSDRGSYNEQFF. The CDR3 DNA reads as TGTGCCAGCAGCTCCGACAGGGGCTCCTACAATGAGCAGTTCTTC. Full variable domain (rest looked up from reference TRBV7-6 and TRBJ2-1): GAGVSQSPRYKVTKRGQDVALRCDPISGHVSLYWYRQALGQGPEFLTYFNYEAQQDKSGLPNDRFSAERPEGSISTLTIQRTEQRDSAMYRCASSSDRGSYNEQFFGPGTRLTVL.

This chain connects TRBV6-1 to TRBJ1-6, with 8 bases that match TRBD1. The V segment lost 3 bases and the J segment 9 bases; nucleotides outside the gene matches: 7. Germline CDR1 MNHNS, CDR2 SASEGT. The CDR3 sequence is 15 residues long. The chain's CDR3 is CASSEGDRIGSPLHF. In DNA form, the CDR3 reads TGTGCCAGCAGTGAGGGGGACAGGATCGGTTCACCCCTCCACTTT.

The chain combines TRBV9 with TRBJ2-3; no definite D call. There are 13 residues in the CDR3. The germline V and J ends were trimmed by 6 bases and 2 bases, with 10 bases remaining between them. Germline V gene sequence: CDR1 SGDLS, CDR2 YYNGEE. This CDR3 reads CASTRGATDTQYF. The CDR3 DNA reads TGTGCCAGCACCCGAGGTGCCACAGATACGCAGTATTTT.

The V call is TRBV6-6, the J call TRBJ2-7; TRBD1 matches at 10 bases. CDR3 length: 13 amino acids. CDR1 and CDR2 from the germline V gene are MNHNY and SVGAGI (reference sequence). After removal of 5 bases from V and 9 bases from J, the junction contained 7 bases not matched to a gene. The CDR3 DNA reads TGTGCCAGCAGTGGTGGGACAGGGGACGGGCAGTACTTC. Amino acid sequence: CASSGGTGDGQYF.

The chain employs TRBV29-1 and TRBJ1-1, with TRBD1 matching over 7 bases. The CDR3 length is 13 residues. Germline V gene data show CDR1 as SQVTM and CDR2 as ANQGSEA. With 5 bases clipped from V and 5 bases from J, the junction kept 8 bases outside the gene matches. CDR3 bases: TGCAGCGTTTCAAACAGGGGCGGGACTGAAGCTTTCTTT. Its translation: CSVSNRGGTEAFF.

The chain couples TRBV11-2 to TRBJ2-7; possibly TRBD2 for D (6 bases). V lost 4 bases and J lost 4, with 20 bases in between. The germline V gene has CDR1 SGHAT and CDR2 FQNNGV. The CDR3 length is 16 residues. CDR3 sequence: CASSSRENSGGYEQYF. In DNA form, the CDR3 reads TGTGCCAGCAGCTCAAGGGAGAATAGCGGAGGGTACGAGCAGTACTTC.

This chain joins TRBV4-3 and TRBJ1-1; 8 bases map to TRBD1. V lost 1 base to trimming and J lost 1 base; unmatched junction nucleotides: 14. The CDR3 extends over 19 amino acids. The germline V gene encodes CDR1 LGHNA and CDR2 YSLEER. For the CDR3, the DNA is TGCGCCAGCAGCCAAGCGTTCGTGTATGCAGGGGGCCCGAACACTGAAGCTTTCTTT. This gives the protein CASSQAFVYAGGPNTEAFF.

V usage is TRBV30 and J usage is TRBJ2-1; D might be TRBD1 (9 bases). The germline CDR1 and CDR2 sequences are GTSNPN and SVGIG (reference sequence). The CDR3 totals 12 residues. The V end lost 3 bases, the J end lost 14 bases, and 17 bases lay between the germline ends. CDR3 in DNA: TGTGCCTGGAGCGACGGGGGGGACAGGGAGTTCTTC. Encoded protein: CAWSDGGDREFF.

J is TRBJ2-4 and V is TRBV5-1; the match to TRBD2 covers 8 bases. CDR1 is SGHRS, CDR2 YFSETQ, per germline. This CDR3 is built from 16 residues. V trimming: 4 bases; J trimming: 0 bases; junction bases outside the gene matches: 6. CDR3 bases: TGCGCCAGCAGCCCGGGAGGGACCCTAGCCAAAAACATTCAGTACTTC. Residues: CASSPGGTLAKNIQYF.

The J gene is TRBJ2-7, the V gene TRBV27; 9 positions agree with TRBD1. Per the germline V gene, CDR1 is MNHEY and CDR2 is SMNVEV (reference sequence). The junction had 12 bases not matched to a gene; V was cut back by 6 bases and J by 6 bases. The CDR3 loop spans 15 amino acids. This CDR3 reads CASRNAGTGSGEQYF. As DNA, the CDR3 is TGTGCCAGCAGAAACGCCGGGACAGGGTCAGGCGAGCAGTACTTC.

This clone has a single count. The CDR3 loop is CASSESRLYTGAYEQYF. CDR3 nucleotides: TGTGCCAGCAGTGAATCGAGACTTTATACAGGGGCCTACGAGCAGTACTTC. The V call is TRBV25-1, the J call TRBJ2-7; the match to TRBD1 covers 7 bases. This CDR3 region has 17 residues. With V trimmed by 1 base and J by 2 bases, 11 bases remained unmatched. Germline values: CDR1 MGHDK, CDR2 SYGVNS.

This clone was counted ten times or more. The chain carries TRBV29-1 and TRBJ1-1; a possible D gene is TRBD1 (6 bases). V was pared by 7 bases and J by 1 base, with 13 bases between. CDR1 is SQVTM and CDR2 is ANQGSEA in the germline V gene. The CDR3 covers 13 residues. The CDR3 region has the DNA TGCAGCGCCTCGGGACACAGGAACACTGAAGCTTTCTTT. Translated, it gives CSASGHRNTEAFF.

The chain employs TRBV30 and TRBJ2-2; a weak D match, TRBD2 (5 bases). Between the trimmed V and J ends, which lost 0 bases and 7 bases, there was a span of 6 bases. Germline values: CDR1 GTSNPN, CDR2 SVGIG (reference sequence). CDR3 length: 12 residues. The CDR3 reads CAWSVGGGELFF. The CDR3 DNA sequence: TGTGCCTGGAGTGTAGGAGGCGGGGAGCTGTTTTTT.

The chain has TRBV27 and TRBJ2-3; no clear D. The CDR3 length is 14 residues. CDR1 and CDR2 (germline): MNHEY, SMNVEV (reference sequence). V was shortened by 5 bases and J by 4 bases, with 13 bases between the two germline ends. The CDR3 sequence is CASSPNFGSDTQYF. The CDR3 nucleotides are TGTGCCAGCAGTCCGAATTTCGGGTCAGATACGCAGTATTTT.

This chain uses TRBV18 with TRBJ2-5; 7 bases map to TRBD2. The CDR3 loop spans 13 amino acids. CDR1 is KGHSH and CDR2 is LQKENI in the germline V gene. Unmatched junction bases numbered 1, after V lost 2 bases and J lost 4 bases. The CDR3 region has the DNA TGTGCCAGCTCACCAGGGGGGGGAGAGACCCAGTACTTC. It encodes CASSPGGGETQYF. The entire variable domain, with the rest obtained from reference TRBV18 and TRBJ2-5, is as follows: NAGVMQNPRHLVRRRGQEARLRCSPMKGHSHVYWYRQLPEEGLKFMVYLQKENIIDESGMPKERFSAEFPKEGPSILRIQQVVRGDSAAYFCASSPGGGETQYFGPGTRLLVL.

The chain has TRBV7-3 and TRBJ2-3; TRBD1 aligns across 10 bases. V was pared by 3 bases and J by 2 bases, with 2 bases of the junction left unmatched. CDR1 SGHTA and CDR2 FQGTGA come from the germline V gene. This CDR3 is 15 amino acids long. The CDR3 spells CASSFDRGPTDTQYF. The DNA of the CDR3 is TGTGCCAGCAGCTTTGACAGGGGGCCCACAGATACGCAGTATTTT.

The rearrangement links TRBV4-1 to TRBJ2-3, with TRBD2 as a possible D gene (6 bases). The length of the CDR3 is 17 residues. Germline CDR1 and CDR2: MGHRA and YSYEKL. Trimming shortened V by 1 base and J by 1 base, and 15 bases separated the two germline ends. As DNA, the CDR3 is TGCGCCAGCAGCCAAGGACCCCCCCCTAGCGGCACAGATACGCAGTATTTT. Protein sequence: CASSQGPPPSGTDTQYF.

In its sample, this clone was seen once. This chain uses TRBV9 with TRBJ1-3, with D possibly TRBD1 on 5 matching bases. The CDR3 totals 14 residues. V was clipped by 4 bases and J by 0 bases, with 8 bases between them. The germline V gene encodes CDR1 SGDLS and CDR2 YYNGEE. CDR3 in amino acids: CASSPGVSGNTIYF. CDR3 DNA: TGTGCCAGCAGCCCGGGGGTCTCTGGAAACACCATATATTTT. Drawing the rest from reference TRBV9 and TRBJ1-3, the complete variable domain is DSGVTQTPKHLITATGQRVTLRCSPRSGDLSVYWYQQSLDQGLQFLIQYYNGEERAKGNILERFSAQQFPDLHSELNLSSLELGDSALYFCASSPGVSGNTIYFGEGSWLTVV.

The rearrangement links TRBV5-1 to TRBJ1-1, with D possibly TRBD1 on 5 matching bases. Germline CDR1 SGHRS, CDR2 YFSETQ. This CDR3 has 13 residues. Trimming pared 6 bases from V and 2 bases from J, leaving 11 bases between. The DNA for the CDR3 is TGCGCCAGCACGACAGCCATAAACACTGAAGCTTTCTTT. Amino acids: CASTTAINTEAFF.

This chain joins TRBV18 and TRBJ1-4; unclear D gene. Germline-derived CDR1 and CDR2 are KGHSH and LQKENI. With 4 bases removed from V and 7 bases from J, the gap between germline ends came to 10 bases. The CDR3 is made up of 13 amino acids. In DNA, the CDR3 is TGTGCCAGCTCACGCGGGGTTGGTGAAAAACTGTTTTTT. The encoded protein is CASSRGVGEKLFF.